The 22 T cell receptor beta chains given below trace back to one sample, sequenced in a study of neurological immune-mediated disorders. MiXCR, applied by TCRdb to the 5' RACE reads, yields one record per CDR3 protein. This sample has around 46,000 distinct CDR3 sequences, with roughly 4.4% found just once. Input material: PBMCs. These receptors all come from an older woman with multiple sclerosis.

This clonotype was seen more than once but under ten times. The chain recombines TRBV6-5 with TRBJ2-7; D possibly matches TRBD1 or TRBD2 (6 bases each). Trimming shortened V by 6 bases and J by 4 bases, and 16 bases separated the two germline ends. The CDR3 is 14 residues long. CDR1 is MNHEY and CDR2 is SVGAGI in the germline V gene. CDR3 in amino acids: CASSRGTIRYEQYF. CDR3 DNA sequence: TGTGCCAGCAGCCGCGGGACAATTCGTTACGAGCAGTACTTC.

In its sample, this clonotype was seen many times. Being one base from a much bigger clone, this may be a read error. This is likely a read error, given that the CDR3 carries no conserved phenylalanine or tryptophan at its end. The V and J genes are TRBV7-6 and TRBJ1-2; TRBD1 might be the D (5 bases). Germline CDR1 is SGHVS and CDR2 is FNYEAQ. V lost 4 bases and J 4 bases, leaving 10 bases between the germline ends. The CDR3 runs to 13 residues. The CDR3 DNA reads TGTGCCAGCAGCTACGACAGTACCTATGGCTACACCTGC. This gives the protein CASSYDSTYGYTC.

To note about this clonotype: An end of the junction does not agree with germline; a read error may underlie this. This chain joins TRBV30 and TRBJ1-5; D call uncertain. This CDR3 contains 14 residues. CDR1 and CDR2 from the germline V gene are GTSNPN and SVGIG (reference sequence). CDR3 coding DNA: TGTGCCTGGAGTCTCGACTCCCACAATCAGCCCCAGAATTTT. This sequence encodes CAWSLDSHNQPQNF.

The rearrangement joins TRBV7-2 to TRBJ2-5, with no clear D. The CDR3 has 13 amino acids. Per germline, CDR1 SGHTA and CDR2 FQGNSA. V lost 3 bases to trimming and J lost 5 bases, with 10 bases between them. The CDR3 sequence is CASSLLTMETQYF. The CDR3 coding sequence is TGTGCCAGCAGCTTGCTTACCATGGAGACCCAGTACTTC. The variable domain in full, with the rest retrieved from reference TRBV7-2 and TRBJ2-5, is GAGVSQSPSNKVTEKGKDVELRCDPISGHTALYWYRQSLGQGLEFLIYFQGNSAPDKSGLPSDRFSAERTGGSVSTLTIQRTQQEDSAVYLCASSLLTMETQYFGPGTRLLVL.

This clonotype was counted ten times or more. This CDR3 reads CASSLNPPTGGGETQYF. As DNA, the CDR3 is TGTGCCAGCAGCCTCAATCCCCCCACAGGGGGAGGGGAGACCCAGTACTTC. The rearrangement joins TRBV7-8 to TRBJ2-5, with D possibly being TRBD1 (8 bases). Deletions cut 5 bases from V and 5 bases from J, with 24 bases between. From germline, CDR1 is SGHVS and CDR2 FQNEAQ. This CDR3 spans 17 amino acids.

The chain recombines TRBV5-1 with TRBJ1-1; D is unclear. The CDR3 covers 14 residues. Germline-derived CDR1 and CDR2 are SGHRS and YFSETQ. Deletions cut 3 bases from V and 3 bases from J, with 12 bases between. CDR3 coding DNA: TGCGCCAGCAGCTGGATGGAAACGGACACTGAAGCTTTCTTT. The encoded protein is CASSWMETDTEAFF.

This clonotype was seen many times. V gene TRBV7-2 combines with J gene TRBJ2-3, with D possibly matching TRBD2 (6 bases). CDR1 is SGHTA, CDR2 FQGNSA, per germline. This CDR3 has 16 amino acids. Trimming cost V 7 bases and J 0 bases, with 17 bases left between them. The CDR3 sequence: CASTLMGGPSTDTQYF. The CDR3 DNA reads as TGTGCCAGCACCCTTATGGGGGGACCAAGCACAGATACGCAGTATTTT.

By share, this clonotype counts as medium-sized (0.01 to 0.1%). The rearrangement joins TRBV15 to TRBJ2-2, with D uncertain. The V and J ends lost 0 bases and 6 bases respectively, with 11 bases between them. Germline V gene lookup returns CDR1 LNHNV and CDR2 YYDKDF (reference sequence). The CDR3 loop spans 15 amino acids. The CDR3 here is CATSRDPGEAGELFF. The CDR3 bases are TGTGCCACCAGCAGAGATCCAGGCGAGGCCGGGGAGCTGTTTTTT.

This clonotype showed up many times. The rearrangement links TRBV20-1 to TRBJ1-2; D is ambiguous. CDR3 length: 13 amino acids. The germline V and J ends were trimmed by 3 bases and 5 bases, with 13 bases remaining between them. Looked up from germline, CDR1 is DFQATT and CDR2 is SNEGSKA (reference sequence). The CDR3 bases are TGCAGTGCTAGGGTAGCGGAATTATATGGCTACACCTTC. Amino acid sequence: CSARVAELYGYTF.

This clonotype was seen many times. This chain's CDR3 is CSARDRVAFNYGYTF. The DNA for the CDR3 is TGCAGTGCCAGGGACAGGGTCGCATTTAACTATGGCTACACCTTC. This chain uses TRBV20-1 with TRBJ1-2, with 9 nucleotides matching TRBD1. The CDR3 length is 15 residues. Germline V gives CDR1 DFQATT, CDR2 SNEGSKA (reference sequence). V dropped 6 bases and J dropped 1; count of bases not matched to a gene: 9.

This clonotype has a count of ten or more. This chain's CDR3 is CASSLASGTVEQFF. For the CDR3, the DNA is TGCGCCAGCAGCTTGGCTAGCGGGACGGTTGAGCAGTTCTTC. V is TRBV5-1 and J is TRBJ2-1; 9 bases match TRBD2. CDR3 size: 14 residues. Germline lookup yields CDR1 SGHRS and CDR2 YFSETQ. Trimming removed 0 bases from V and 9 bases from J; junction bases left unmatched: 4.

This clonotype was detected ten times or more. The chain uses TRBV20-1 and TRBJ1-4; 9 bases align to TRBD1. The trim removed 5 bases at V and 6 bases at J, leaving 7 bases unmatched. The CDR3 extends over 14 amino acids. The germline V gene has CDR1 DFQATT and CDR2 SNEGSKA (reference sequence). The CDR3 DNA follows: TGCAGTGCTCCGCACAGGGGGCGGGATGAAAAACTGTTTTTT. Encoded protein: CSAPHRGRDEKLFF.

This clonotype was seen ten or more times. The gene calls are TRBV7-9 and TRBJ2-3; 9 bases are shared with TRBD1. This CDR3 contains 15 residues. Trimming cost V 3 bases and J 4 bases; bases outside gene matches: 5. Germline V lookup: CDR1 SEHNR, CDR2 FQNEAQ (reference sequence). The CDR3 DNA reads as TGTGCCAGCAGCTTTCCGGGACAGGGACCAGATACGCAGTATTTT. This translates into CASSFPGQGPDTQYF. Using reference TRBV7-9 and TRBJ2-3 for the parts outside the CDR3, the full variable domain is DTGVSQNPRHKITKRGQNVTFRCDPISEHNRLYWYRQTLGQGPEFLTYFQNEAQLEKSRLLSDRFSAERPKGSFSTLEIQRTEQGDSAMYLCASSFPGQGPDTQYFGPGTRLTVL.

This chain connects TRBV12-3 or TRBV12-4 to TRBJ2-5; 9 bases match TRBD2. The CDR3 has 16 amino acids. V shed 6 bases and J 0 bases; nucleotides not matched to a gene: 8. The CDR3 sequence is CASSLGLALYQETQYF. The DNA of the CDR3 is TGTGCCAGCAGCTTGGGACTAGCCCTGTACCAAGAGACCCAGTACTTC.

Only a few counts were recorded for this clonotype. This chain connects TRBV7-2 to TRBJ1-2; possibly TRBD1 for D (5 bases). Between the trimmed V and J ends, which lost 5 bases and 4 bases, there was a span of 11 bases. Germline CDR1 reads SGHTA; CDR2 reads FQGNSA. The length of the CDR3 is 13 residues. The CDR3, as DNA: TGTGCCAGCAGCGGGCCAGGGAGCTATGGCTACACCTTC. Protein sequence: CASSGPGSYGYTF.

This clonotype was seen ten or more times. The chain recombines TRBV20-1 with TRBJ2-1; no clear D gene. This CDR3 is built from 13 residues. Trimming stripped 1 base from V and 6 bases from J, with 10 bases between. CDR1 DFQATT and CDR2 SNEGSKA come from the germline V gene (reference sequence). In DNA form, the CDR3 reads TGCAGTGCTAGAGCGTTCTCACGCAATGAGCAGTTCTTC. It encodes CSARAFSRNEQFF.

There are many counts of this clonotype. The gene calls are TRBV20-1 and TRBJ2-7, with D possibly being TRBD1 or TRBD2 (5 bases each). The length of the CDR3 is 16 residues. Germline CDR1 and CDR2: DFQATT and SNEGSKA (reference sequence). V lost 0 bases and J 4 bases, leaving 19 bases between the germline ends. Written as DNA, the CDR3 is TGCAGTGCTAGAGATGTGGCCCAGGGAGTCTCTTACGAGCAGTACTTC. This encodes CSARDVAQGVSYEQYF.

This clonotype occurred many times. The rearrangement links TRBV3-1 to TRBJ2-5, with D perhaps TRBD1 or TRBD2 (6 bases each). The CDR3 sequence is 16 residues long. CDR1 and CDR2 from the germline V gene are LGHDT and YNNKEL (reference sequence). V lost 0 bases and J lost 5, with 16 bases in between. The CDR3 is CASSQDPEGGSETQYF. Written as DNA, the CDR3 is TGTGCCAGCAGCCAAGATCCTGAGGGGGGCAGTGAGACCCAGTACTTC.

To note about this clonotype: Likely a read error: the CDR3 ends without its conserved phenylalanine or tryptophan. This chain connects TRBV30 to TRBJ1-2; D may be TRBD1 (5 bases). This CDR3 has 14 amino acids. V lost 4 bases to trimming and J lost 8 bases, with 20 bases between them. Germline V gene lookup returns CDR1 GTSNPN and CDR2 SVGIG (reference sequence). CDR3 amino acids: CAWNRDSGVDGYTN. The CDR3 nucleotides are TGTGCCTGGAACCGTGACAGTGGGGTAGACGGCTACACCAAC.

Concerning this clonotype itself: Since no conserved phenylalanine or tryptophan closes the CDR3, a read error is the likely cause. The chain combines TRBV18 with TRBJ1-2; TRBD1 agrees at 7 bases. After removal of 6 bases from V and 7 bases from J, the junction contained 8 bases not matched to a gene. The CDR3 consists of 13 residues. In germline, CDR1 is KGHSH, CDR2 LQKENI. The CDR3 DNA reads TGTGCCAGCTCCCCCGGGACAGACCTTGGCTACACCAAC. Protein product: CASSPGTDLGYTN.

This clonotype appeared many times. The V call is TRBV6-6, the J call TRBJ2-7; the match to TRBD2 covers 7 bases. Germline lookup yields CDR1 MNHNY and CDR2 SVGAGI (reference sequence). The CDR3 is made up of 13 amino acids. Losses at the gene ends were 4 bases for V and 5 bases for J; bases not matched to a gene: 5. The CDR3 loop reads CASSSSGGHEQYF. The CDR3 DNA follows: TGTGCCAGCAGTTCGTCGGGGGGTCACGAGCAGTACTTC.

This clonotype was found many times. The chain uses TRBV2 and TRBJ1-3; a weak D match, TRBD1 (5 bases). This CDR3 spans 14 amino acids. Germline V gene sequence: CDR1 SNHLY, CDR2 FYNNEI. The germline V and J ends were trimmed by 3 bases and 2 bases, with 8 bases remaining between them. The DNA for the CDR3 is TGTGCCAGCAGTGAGGGGGAAGCTGGAAACACCATATATTTT. This gives the protein CASSEGEAGNTIYF.